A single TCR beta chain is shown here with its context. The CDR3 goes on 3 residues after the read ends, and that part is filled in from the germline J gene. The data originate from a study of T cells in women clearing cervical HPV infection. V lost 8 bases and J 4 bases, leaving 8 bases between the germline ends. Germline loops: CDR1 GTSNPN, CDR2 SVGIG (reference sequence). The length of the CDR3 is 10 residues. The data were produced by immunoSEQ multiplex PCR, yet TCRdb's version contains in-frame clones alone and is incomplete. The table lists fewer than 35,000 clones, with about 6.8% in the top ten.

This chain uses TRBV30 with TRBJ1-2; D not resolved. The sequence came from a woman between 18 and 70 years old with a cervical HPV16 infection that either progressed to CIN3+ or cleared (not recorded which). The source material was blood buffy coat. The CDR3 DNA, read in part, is TGTGCCGCCGCGATCTATGGC. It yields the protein CAAAIYG. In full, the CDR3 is CAAAIYGYTF.